These 13 T cell receptor beta chains came from one sample sequenced in a study of control samples from healthy donors and cancer patients. The assay was immunoSEQ multiplex PCR, and TCRdb's table has in-frame clones only and misses some. The table records fewer than 20,000 clones, roughly nine tenths of them present only once. The sample was PBMCs. The receptors derive from a man aged 60-69 years with head and neck cancer.

The rearrangement uses TRBV4-1 and TRBJ1-4; D not resolved. Looked up from germline, CDR1 is MGHRA and CDR2 is YSYEKL. Trimming took off 1 base at V and 6 bases at J, with 12 bases between the two ends. CDR3 length: 15 residues. The CDR3 coding sequence is TGCGCCAGCAGCCAAGGAGGGTCAGAATATGAAAAACTGTTTTTT. Its translation: CASSQGGSEYEKLFF.

This chain links TRBV12-5 with TRBJ2-7; D ambiguous. CDR1 LGHNT and CDR2 FRNRAP come from the germline V gene. Trimming cost V 2 bases and J 1 base, with 18 bases left between them. The CDR3 consists of 17 residues. CDR3 region: CASGLNPWRTLSYEQYF. In DNA, the CDR3 is TGTGCTAGTGGTTTGAATCCCTGGCGGACCTTATCCTACGAGCAGTACTTC. The variable domain in full, with the rest retrieved from reference TRBV12-5 and TRBJ2-7, is DARVTQTPRHKVTEMGQEVTMRCQPILGHNTVFWYRQTMMQGLELLAYFRNRAPLDDSGMPKDRFSAEMPDATLATLKIQPSEPRDSAVYFCASGLNPWRTLSYEQYFGPGTRLTVT.

The chain joins TRBV5-5 to TRBJ1-5; no clear D gene. Germline V gene lookup returns CDR1 SGHKS and CDR2 YYEKEE (reference sequence). This CDR3 region has 13 residues. The V gene lost 0 bases and the J gene lost 5 bases, with 6 bases spanning the gap. The CDR3 nucleotides are TGTGCCAGCAGCTTGGGCGGTGATCAGCCCCAGCATTTT. Translation: CASSLGGDQPQHF.

V gene TRBV5-1 combines with J gene TRBJ2-5; 8 bases line up with TRBD1. After removal of 2 bases from V and 0 bases from J, the junction contained 6 bases not matched to a gene. The CDR3 runs 16 residues. Looked up from germline, CDR1 is SGHRS and CDR2 is YFSETQ. The CDR3 spells CASSFTGTGDQETQYF. In nucleotides, the CDR3 is TGCGCCAGCAGCTTCACCGGGACAGGAGACCAAGAGACCCAGTACTTC.

V and J are TRBV5-4 and TRBJ1-1; 7 nucleotides agree with TRBD1. CDR1 SGHNT and CDR2 YYREEE come from the germline V gene (reference sequence). The CDR3 is made up of 15 amino acids. With V trimmed by 0 bases and J by 4 bases, 6 bases remained unmatched. CDR3 sequence (DNA): TGTGCCAGCAGCTTGGCCTCGAAGGGGGCCACTGAAGCTTTCTTT. It encodes CASSLASKGATEAFF.

This chain's CDR3 is CASGVAGGLETQYF. The CDR3, as DNA: TGTGCTAGTGGCGTAGCGGGGGGGCTGGAGACCCAGTACTTC. The rearrangement uses TRBV12-5 and TRBJ2-5, with TRBD2 matching 11 bases. V gave up 6 bases and J gave up 5 bases; unmatched junction bases: 5. This CDR3 contains 14 residues. CDR1 is LGHNT, CDR2 FRNRAP, per germline.

The rearrangement links TRBV7-6 to TRBJ1-4; no reliable D call. Trimming shortened V by 3 bases and J by 7 bases, and 15 bases separated the two germline ends. CDR1 is SGHVS and CDR2 is FNYEAQ in the germline V gene. The CDR3 runs to 15 residues. CDR3 DNA: TGTGCCAGCAGCTTGGGCCGGGCGGAATCTGAAAAACTGTTTTTT. As protein: CASSLGRAESEKLFF.

V and J are TRBV5-6 and TRBJ1-6; D not certain. The CDR3 has 16 residues. V was pared by 0 bases and J by 14 bases, with 21 bases between. CDR1 and CDR2 (germline): SGHDT, YYEEEE. CDR3 residues: CASSLGGAGSAGTLHF. The DNA of the CDR3 is TGTGCCAGCAGCTTGGGTGGAGCGGGTTCAGCGGGAACCCTCCACTTT.

The V call is TRBV5-4, the J call TRBJ1-2; D unresolved. Germline CDR1 SGHNT, CDR2 YYREEE (reference sequence). V lost 3 bases and J lost 7, with 19 bases in between. The CDR3 has 15 residues. CDR3 region: CASSSTVTGVGGYTF. The CDR3 coding sequence is TGTGCCAGCAGCTCTACGGTGACCGGGGTCGGTGGCTACACCTTC.

The gene calls are TRBV6-5 and TRBJ1-1; 8 nucleotides agree with TRBD1. Germline CDR1 reads MNHEY; CDR2 reads SVGAGI. Germline trimming cut 7 bases from V and 1 base from J; bases unmatched to any gene: 5. This CDR3 contains 14 residues. The CDR3 DNA reads as TGTGCCAGCAACTCCGGGACAGGGAACACTGAAGCTTTCTTT. It is translated as CASNSGTGNTEAFF.

Notes on this clone: The junction and the germline gene differ at one end; a read error may be behind it. Different DNA sequences within this sample yield the same CDR3. The chain combines TRBV12-5 with TRBJ2-3; D assignment may be TRBD1 or TRBD2 (5 bases each). Per the germline V gene, CDR1 is LGHNT and CDR2 is FRNRAP. CDR3 length equals 14 residues. Written as DNA, the CDR3 is TGTGCCAGTGGTCGAGGGGCAACTACAGATACGCAGTATTTT. It yields the protein CASGRGATTDTQYF. Complete variable domain (other parts from reference TRBV12-5 and TRBJ2-3): DARVTQTPRHKVTEMGQEVTMRCQPILGHNTVFWYRQTMMQGLELLAYFRNRAPLDDSGMPKDRFSAEMPDATLATLKIQPSEPRDSAVYFCASGRGATTDTQYFGPGTRLTVL.

The CDR3 region is CASSLRDRGTGELFF. DNA for the CDR3: TGCGCCAGCAGCCTCCGGGACAGGGGGACCGGGGAGCTGTTTTTT. The gene calls are TRBV4-1 and TRBJ2-2; 11 bases agree with TRBD1. The J segment lost 5 bases and the V segment lost 4 bases, leaving 3 bases of the junction unmatched. In germline, CDR1 is MGHRA, CDR2 YSYEKL. The CDR3 sequence is 15 residues long.

The genes are TRBV5-5 and TRBJ2-3, with 7 bases identical to TRBD2. Germline V gene lookup returns CDR1 SGHKS and CDR2 YYEKEE (reference sequence). Trimming cost V 0 bases and J 4 bases; bases outside gene matches: 2. The CDR3 has 14 amino acids. DNA of the CDR3: TGTGCCAGCAGCTTGGGGGCGGGGGCAGATACGCAGTATTTT. Encoded protein: CASSLGAGADTQYF.